These 23 T cell receptor beta chains share one sample of origin, sequenced in a study of graft-versus-host responses after intestinal transplantation. No cognate antigen is known for these TCRs. Method: immunoSEQ multiplex PCR; TCRdb's copy keeps in-frame clones and lacks some. The sample comprises around 76,000 clones, just under 95% of which are singletons, and around 0.56% rests with the top ten. This material consisted of unstimulated CD8+ T cells sorted from spleen or lymph node cells, taken before intestinal transplant. All receptors come from a human donor who received an intestinal transplant.

This sequence joins TRBV6-5 and TRBJ2-1; the D gene is possibly TRBD2 (6 bases). The CDR3 sequence is 15 residues long. The V gene lost 3 bases and the J gene lost 4 bases, with 13 bases spanning the gap. The germline CDR1 and CDR2 sequences are MNHEY and SVGAGI. The CDR3 bases are TGTGCCAGCAGTTATCAACTAGCAGCATACAATGAGCAGTTCTTC. This sequence encodes CASSYQLAAYNEQFF.

J is TRBJ2-1 and V is TRBV6-5; perhaps TRBD2 as D (6 bases). V shed 2 bases and J shed 6 bases, with 11 bases lying between them. Germline values: CDR1 MNHEY, CDR2 SVGAGI. The CDR3 length is 14 residues. CDR3 region: CASSYTSQINEQFF. The CDR3 DNA follows: TGTGCCAGCAGTTACACTAGCCAGATCAATGAGCAGTTCTTC.

This clone has only one observation. J is TRBJ1-1 and V is TRBV6-9; D uncertain. V lost 7 bases to trimming and J lost 5 bases, with 8 bases between them. The CDR3 length is 11 residues. Germline-derived CDR1 and CDR2 are MNHGY and SVAAGI. CDR3 nucleotides: TGTGCCAGCAATCAAGGTACTGAAGCTTTCTTT. This translates into CASNQGTEAFF.

The chain employs TRBV10-1 and TRBJ2-3; 8 bases line up with TRBD2. The CDR3 is 23 residues long. The germline V gene encodes CDR1 WNHNN and CDR2 SYGVQD (reference sequence). Trimming at V came to 3 bases and at J to 4 bases, leaving 30 bases not matched to a gene. CDR3 protein: CASSDADYSWVSGGISRADTQYF. In nucleotides, the CDR3 is TGCGCCAGCAGTGATGCCGACTACTCCTGGGTATCGGGAGGGATAAGTAGGGCAGATACGCAGTATTTT.

The chain links TRBV11-2 to TRBJ1-3, with 7 nucleotides matching TRBD1. Per germline, CDR1 SGHAT and CDR2 FQNNGV. CDR3 length: 15 residues. Unmatched junction bases numbered 8, after V lost 5 bases and J lost 4 bases. CDR3 in DNA: TGTGCCAGCAGCCTTATCCGGGACAGAGGAAACACCATATATTTT. This sequence encodes CASSLIRDRGNTIYF.

The genes are TRBV7-9 and TRBJ1-1; TRBD1 aligns across 9 bases. Looked up from germline, CDR1 is SEHNR and CDR2 is FQNEAQ (reference sequence). CDR3 size: 13 residues. J gave up 7 bases and V 6 bases, and 6 bases lay outside the gene matches. As DNA, the CDR3 is TGTGCCAGCAGACACCAGGACAGGGGTGAAGCTTTCTTT. This encodes CASRHQDRGEAFF.

The chain joins TRBV6-6 to TRBJ2-3; unclear D gene. CDR1 MNHNY and CDR2 SVGAGI come from the germline V gene (reference sequence). CDR3 size: 15 residues. The germline V and J ends were trimmed by 0 bases and 6 bases, with 13 bases remaining between them. The CDR3 DNA reads as TGTGCCAGCAGTTACTCGAGCAGTGTTAGTGATACGCAGTATTTT. Amino acid sequence: CASSYSSSVSDTQYF.

The chain combines TRBV4-1 with TRBJ2-4; no clear D gene. The CDR3 covers 15 residues. V was clipped by 3 bases and J by 0 bases, with 9 bases between them. Germline lookup yields CDR1 MGHRA and CDR2 YSYEKL. The CDR3 sequence is CASSHTVIAKNIQYF. The DNA of the CDR3 is TGCGCCAGCAGCCATACAGTTATAGCCAAAAACATTCAGTACTTC.

The rearrangement joins TRBV13 to TRBJ2-7; 8 nucleotides match TRBD1. V was clipped by 5 bases and J by 4 bases; unmatched bases: 13. In germline, CDR1 is PRHDT, CDR2 FYEKMQ (reference sequence). The CDR3 is 16 amino acids. The CDR3 spells CASSQTGTGGRYEQYF. The DNA for the CDR3 is TGTGCCAGCAGCCAAACCGGGACAGGTGGTAGGTACGAGCAGTACTTC.

The V gene is TRBV27, the J gene TRBJ2-7; D gene unclear. Per germline, CDR1 MNHEY and CDR2 SMNVEV (reference sequence). This CDR3 comprises 12 residues. The germline V and J ends were trimmed by 5 bases and 4 bases, with 9 bases remaining between them. The CDR3 is CASSPSGYEQYF. The CDR3 DNA sequence: TGTGCCAGCAGTCCCTCCGGGTACGAGCAGTACTTC.

The chain links TRBV27 to TRBJ2-6, with 9 nucleotides matching TRBD1. The length of the CDR3 is 17 residues. The junction had 7 bases not matched to a gene; V was cut back by 4 bases and J by 3 bases. The germline gives CDR1 MNHEY, CDR2 SMNVEV (reference sequence). This CDR3 reads CASSSYRGRGGANVLTF. CDR3 sequence (DNA): TGTGCCAGCAGTTCGTACAGGGGGCGGGGTGGGGCCAACGTCCTGACTTTC.

This chain links TRBV27 with TRBJ2-7; D remains unclear. Germline V gene lookup returns CDR1 MNHEY and CDR2 SMNVEV (reference sequence). V was pared by 3 bases and J by 3 bases, with 12 bases between. The CDR3 is made up of 14 amino acids. The CDR3 region has the DNA TGTGCCAGCAGTTTTGGGTCACAGAACTACGAGCAGTACTTC. Amino acids: CASSFGSQNYEQYF.

There are a few counts of this clone. CDR3 in amino acids: CASRPANNYEQYF. The DNA of the CDR3 is TGTGCTAGTCGACCCGCCAATAACTACGAGCAGTACTTC. V usage is TRBV12-5 and J usage is TRBJ2-7; no clear D. Trimming pared 8 bases from V and 3 bases from J, leaving 14 bases between. This CDR3 is built from 13 residues. Germline-derived CDR1 and CDR2 are LGHNT and FRNRAP. The whole variable domain, remainder taken from reference TRBV12-5 and TRBJ2-7, is DARVTQTPRHKVTEMGQEVTMRCQPILGHNTVFWYRQTMMQGLELLAYFRNRAPLDDSGMPKDRFSAEMPDATLATLKIQPSEPRDSAVYFCASRPANNYEQYFGPGTRLTVT.

This clone was seen more than once but under ten times. The chain joins TRBV6-1 to TRBJ2-5; D possibly corresponds to TRBD2 (6 bases). The germline V gene encodes CDR1 MNHNS and CDR2 SASEGT. CDR3 length: 15 residues. V was pared by 1 base and J by 5 bases, with 14 bases between. The CDR3 here is CASSEVGGMAETQYF. For the CDR3, the DNA is TGTGCCAGCAGTGAAGTTGGCGGGATGGCGGAGACCCAGTACTTC.

The chain has TRBV7-9 and TRBJ2-7, with 7 positions matching TRBD1. The germline V gene encodes CDR1 SEHNR and CDR2 FQNEAQ (reference sequence). The CDR3 extends over 16 amino acids. J gave up 0 bases and V 1 base, and 6 bases lay outside the gene matches. The CDR3 reads CASSLGGWDSSYEQYF. DNA of the CDR3: TGTGCCAGCAGCTTAGGAGGTTGGGACAGCTCCTACGAGCAGTACTTC.

This chain uses TRBV9 with TRBJ2-7; TRBD2 matches at 8 bases. Losses at the gene ends were 6 bases for V and 0 bases for J; bases not matched to a gene: 17. The CDR3 is 18 residues long. Germline V gene sequence: CDR1 SGDLS, CDR2 YYNGEE. The CDR3 coding sequence is TGTGCCAGCACCCGGGGGGGGGTGTACTGTAGGGCCTCCTACGAGCAGTACTTC. Amino acids: CASTRGGVYCRASYEQYF.

This chain joins TRBV10-3 and TRBJ1-2, with D unclear. The V end lost 0 bases, the J end lost 3 bases, and 8 bases lay between the germline ends. Germline values: CDR1 ENHRY, CDR2 SYGVKD. CDR3 length equals 14 residues. CDR3 in amino acids: CAISESRSYYGYTF. CDR3 DNA sequence: TGTGCCATCAGTGAGTCAAGATCCTACTATGGCTACACCTTC.

The V gene is TRBV12-1, the J gene TRBJ2-3; the table assigns TRBD2, which was not confirmed against the DNA. TRBV12-1 is marked as a pseudogene. CDR3 length: 18 amino acids. This CDR3 is CASSLGGGLAGSTDTQYF. The CDR3, as DNA: TGTGCCAGCAGCTTAGGGGGGGGACTAGCGGGAAGCACAGATACGCAGTATTTT.

This clone was observed a single time. The chain is built from TRBV6-5 and TRBJ1-2; D gene unclear. CDR3 length equals 12 residues. V was clipped by 2 bases and J by 7 bases, with 8 bases between them. Germline assignment: CDR1 MNHEY and CDR2 SVGAGI. CDR3 DNA: TGTGCCAGCAGTTACAGGCTAGGTGGCTACACCTTC. It encodes CASSYRLGGYTF.

The chain has TRBV1 and TRBJ2-7; the D segment call TRBD2 is taken from the table without a DNA check. TRBV1 is reported as a pseudogene. This CDR3 has 14 amino acids. CDR3 in amino acids: CTSSCPTGVHEQYF. The DNA for the CDR3 is TGCACCAGCAGCTGCCCCACCGGGGTCCACGAGCAGTACTTC.

The chain has TRBV7-6 and TRBJ1-1, with D hard to call. CDR3 length: 15 residues. The germline V gene encodes CDR1 SGHVS and CDR2 FNYEAQ. Trimming pared 1 base from V and 5 bases from J, leaving 14 bases between. The CDR3 DNA is TGTGCCAGCAGCTTAGGGTTGGGTCTGGGGACTGAAGCTTTCTTT. This encodes CASSLGLGLGTEAFF.

The chain combines TRBV7-9 with TRBJ1-2; 11 bases agree with TRBD1. Germline lookup yields CDR1 SEHNR and CDR2 FQNEAQ (reference sequence). The CDR3 runs to 14 residues. The J segment lost 8 bases and the V segment lost 3 bases, leaving 5 bases of the junction unmatched. CDR3 region: CASSLDRGPSGYTF. The DNA of the CDR3 is TGTGCCAGCAGCTTGGACAGGGGGCCATCCGGCTACACCTTC.

This clone has more than one count but fewer than ten. The chain couples TRBV15 to TRBJ1-4; 7 nucleotides match TRBD1. The CDR3 has 15 residues. After removal of 3 bases from V and 2 bases from J, the junction contained 3 bases not matched to a gene. Germline V gene data show CDR1 as LNHNV and CDR2 as YYDKDF (reference sequence). CDR3 DNA sequence: TGTGCCACCAGCAGCGGGACAGTGACTAATGAAAAACTGTTTTTT. Translating gives CATSSGTVTNEKLFF.